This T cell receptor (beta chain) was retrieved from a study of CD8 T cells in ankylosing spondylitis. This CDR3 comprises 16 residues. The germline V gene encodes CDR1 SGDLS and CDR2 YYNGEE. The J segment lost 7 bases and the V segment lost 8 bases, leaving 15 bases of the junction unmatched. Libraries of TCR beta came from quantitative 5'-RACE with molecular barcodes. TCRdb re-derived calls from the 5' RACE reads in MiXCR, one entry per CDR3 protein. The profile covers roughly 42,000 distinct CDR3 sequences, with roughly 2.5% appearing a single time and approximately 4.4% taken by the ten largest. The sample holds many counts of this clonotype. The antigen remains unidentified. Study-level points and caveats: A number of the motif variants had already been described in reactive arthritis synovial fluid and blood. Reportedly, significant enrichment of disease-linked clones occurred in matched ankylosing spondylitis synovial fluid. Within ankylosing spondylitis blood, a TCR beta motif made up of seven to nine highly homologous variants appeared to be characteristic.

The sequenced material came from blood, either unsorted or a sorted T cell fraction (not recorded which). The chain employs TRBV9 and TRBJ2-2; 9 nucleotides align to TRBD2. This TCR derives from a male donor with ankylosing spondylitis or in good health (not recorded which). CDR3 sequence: CASNLAGSDVIGELFF. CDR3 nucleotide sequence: TGTGCCAGTAATCTAGCGGGATCGGATGTGATCGGGGAGCTGTTTTTT.